One sample yielded the 12 T cell receptor beta chains listed below, sequenced in a study of blood T cell repertoires in COVID-19 (dated by TCRdb to the early 2020s). The library was built by means of the immunoSEQ multiplex PCR assay. The table was pulled from immuneACCESS by TCRdb, which kept in-frame rearrangements only. Such tables lose some clones; where checked, under half of the loss comes from unresolved V genes, and the rest has no known cause. Across this sample there are approximately 64,000 clones, with about four fifths seen only once. The ten largest clones take up approximately 0.8% of the sample. Sequenced sample: peripheral blood. These receptors all stem from a woman aged 65 to 85 with acute or convalescent COVID-19.

This clone turned up a few times. The V gene is TRBV5-4, the J gene TRBJ1-6, with 11 bases aligning to TRBD1. The CDR3 is 14 amino acids. Germline CDR1 is SGHNT and CDR2 is YYREEE (reference sequence). The ends lost 4 bases at V and 10 bases at J; junction bases unmatched: 4. DNA of the CDR3: TGTGCCAGCAGCAAGGGACAGGGGGTCTCACCCCTCCACTTT. Protein product: CASSKGQGVSPLHF.

The chain couples TRBV28 to TRBJ2-6; possibly TRBD1 for D (6 bases). Trimming pared 11 bases from V and 2 bases from J, leaving 22 bases between. The CDR3 length is 17 residues. Germline CDR1 MDHEN, CDR2 SYDVKM. In DNA form, the CDR3 reads TGTGCCGTCGGAGGTACAGGTTGGGGGCCTGGGGCCAACGTCCTGACTTTC. It is translated as CAVGGTGWGPGANVLTF.

The rearrangement uses TRBV30 and TRBJ1-1; unclear D gene. Per germline, CDR1 GTSNPN and CDR2 SVGIG (reference sequence). The ends were cut back, 4 bases at V and 6 bases at J, with 15 bases in the middle. This CDR3 has 13 residues. Here the CDR3 DNA reads TGTGCCTGGATCCCCCAGAGCGGTTCTGAAGCTTTCTTT. This codes for CAWIPQSGSEAFF.

The count of this clone is one. This rearrangement joins TRBV28 to TRBJ2-5, with 7 bases identical to TRBD1. The CDR3 length is 14 residues. Germline CDR1 is MDHEN and CDR2 is SYDVKM. V shed 5 bases, J shed 5 bases, and the junction held 8 bases outside the gene matches. CDR3 region: CASSTIQGSETQYF. CDR3 coding DNA: TGTGCCAGCAGTACGATACAGGGGTCGGAGACCCAGTACTTC.

The chain couples TRBV28 to TRBJ1-4, with a possible D match to TRBD1 (6 bases). Looked up from germline, CDR1 is MDHEN and CDR2 is SYDVKM. V lost 5 bases to trimming and J lost 8 bases, with 18 bases between them. This CDR3 is 15 amino acids long. The CDR3 protein is CASSPPGTSREKLFF. CDR3 nucleotide sequence: TGTGCCAGCAGTCCCCCCGGGACATCACGGGAAAAACTGTTTTTT. Based on the CDR3 plus reference TRBV28 and TRBJ1-4, the full variable domain is DVKVTQSSRYLVKRTGEKVFLECVQDMDHENMFWYRQDPGLGLRLIYFSYDVKMKEKGDIPEGYSVSREKKERFSLILESASTNQTSMYLCASSPPGTSREKLFFGSGTQLSVL.

This clone was detected a few times. This chain uses TRBV7-2 with TRBJ2-5; unclear D gene. Deletions cut 2 bases from V and 2 bases from J, with 9 bases between. The CDR3 loop spans 14 amino acids. The germline gives CDR1 SGHTA, CDR2 FQGNSA. CDR3 loop: CASSLHPGQETQYF. For the CDR3, the DNA is TGTGCCAGCAGCTTACATCCAGGACAAGAGACCCAGTACTTC.

Only a few counts were recorded for this clone. The V and J genes are TRBV11-2 and TRBJ1-2, with D possibly matching TRBD1 (5 bases). Trimming took off 1 base at V and 10 bases at J, with 13 bases between the two ends. Germline CDR1 is SGHAT and CDR2 is FQNNGV. The CDR3 runs 13 residues. The CDR3 coding sequence is TGTGCCAGCAGCTTAGTGCAGGGTCAGTCCTACACCTTC. Its translation is CASSLVQGQSYTF.

V is TRBV15 and J is TRBJ1-2; 8 positions match TRBD1. This CDR3 spans 15 amino acids. V lost 7 bases to trimming and J lost 7 bases; unmatched junction nucleotides: 14. From germline, CDR1 is LNHNV and CDR2 YYDKDF (reference sequence). CDR3 sequence (DNA): TGTGCCACCAAGGGCAGGGGGCAGTTCGAGGTTGGCTACACCTTC. Translating gives CATKGRGQFEVGYTF.

The V call is TRBV11-2, the J call TRBJ2-5; the D gene is possibly TRBD2 (5 bases). The CDR3 loop spans 16 amino acids. Germline V lookup: CDR1 SGHAT, CDR2 FQNNGV. V lost 5 bases to trimming and J lost 2 bases, with 18 bases between them. CDR3 nucleotides: TGTGCCAGCAGCCCGCGAGCCTCACGACTACAAGAGACCCAGTACTTC. The encoded protein is CASSPRASRLQETQYF.

The CDR3 DNA reads as TGCAGCGTTGAAATGGGGAAACAGGGCCCTGGAAACACCATATATTTT. Residues: CSVEMGKQGPGNTIYF. This chain joins TRBV29-1 and TRBJ1-3; tentatively, D is TRBD1 (6 bases). Germline V gene sequence: CDR1 SQVTM, CDR2 ANQGSEA. CDR3 length: 16 amino acids. Trimming removed 2 bases at V and 2 bases at J, with 16 bases between. Combining the CDR3 with reference TRBV29-1 and TRBJ1-3 gives the whole variable domain SAVISQKPSRDICQRGTSLTIQCQVDSQVTMMFWYRQQPGQSLTLIATANQGSEATYESGFVIDKFPISRPNLTFSTLTVSNMSPEDSSIYLCSVEMGKQGPGNTIYFGEGSWLTVV.

This clone showed up just a few times. The chain employs TRBV30 and TRBJ2-2; 8 bases align to TRBD1. Trimming at V came to 3 bases and at J to 4 bases, leaving 7 bases not matched to a gene. The V gene's germline CDR1 is GTSNPN and CDR2 SVGIG (reference sequence). The CDR3 covers 15 residues. The CDR3 region is CAWSSRGRVTGELFF. The DNA for the CDR3 is TGTGCCTGGAGCTCCAGGGGGCGGGTCACCGGGGAGCTGTTTTTT. The full variable domain, in which reference TRBV30 and TRBJ2-2 provide the parts outside the CDR3, is SQTIHQWPATLVQPVGSPLSLECTVEGTSNPNLYWYRQAAGRGLQLLFYSVGIGQISSEVPQNLSASRPQDRQFILSSKKLLLSDSGFYLCAWSSRGRVTGELFFGEGSRLTVL.

This clone has just one count. V and J are TRBV2 and TRBJ2-1; 9 bases map to TRBD2. Trimming at V came to 6 bases and at J to 8 bases, leaving 8 bases not matched to a gene. Germline CDR1 is SNHLY and CDR2 is FYNNEI. The CDR3 has 14 residues. The chain's CDR3 is CASRPAGGWDEQFF. In DNA form, the CDR3 reads TGTGCCAGCAGGCCAGCGGGAGGATGGGATGAGCAGTTCTTC.